This T cell receptor beta chain was captured in a study of regulatory dendritic cells for organ transplantation. Assay: immunoSEQ multiplex PCR; the TCRdb copy retains only in-frame clones and omits some. The sample lists roughly 20,000 clones, 70% to 90% occurring once. As to this clone: Antigen: not known.

Per germline, CDR1 MNHEY and CDR2 SVGAGI. The CDR3 is 15 amino acids. Losses at the gene ends were 6 bases for V and 4 bases for J; bases not matched to a gene: 8. Allogeneic regulatory or mature dendritic cells were co-cultured for 5 days with CFSE-labeled sorted T cells at 1:10. What was sequenced was naive CD4+ T cells from blood cultured with regulatory dendritic cells. Subset defined: CD45RA+ naive T cells. The rearrangement uses TRBV6-5 and TRBJ1-3; 8 bases are shared with TRBD1. This sequence originates from a human donor in good health. CDR3 in amino acids: CASRQDRASGNTIYF. CDR3 nucleotides: TGTGCCAGCAGACAGGACAGGGCGTCAGGAAACACCATATATTTT.